This T cell receptor (beta chain) was profiled in a study of T-cell reconstitution after alpha-beta-depleted transplantation in children. Unique molecular identifiers were built into the TCRbeta library. TCRdb used MiXCR to reprocess the PCR reads, holding one entry per CDR3 protein. In the table there are 640,000 or so distinct CDR3 sequences, roughly 15% of which are singletons. This clonotype was picked up many times. Germline lookup yields CDR1 DFQATT and CDR2 SNEGSKA (reference sequence). The trim removed 1 base at V and 3 bases at J, leaving 10 bases unmatched. The CDR3 covers 16 residues. This TCR came from a human donor who donated a stem cell graft to a child with acute myeloid leukemia. The chain has TRBV20-1 and TRBJ1-1; 8 positions match TRBD1. Source: PBMCs from the stem cell graft donor, taken from the stem cell graft. Here the CDR3 reads CSARVGEGRGHTEAFF. For the CDR3, the DNA is TGCAGTGCTAGAGTCGGGGAGGGCAGGGGGCACACTGAAGCTTTCTTT.